This T cell receptor (beta chain) was recovered during a study of blood T cell repertoires in COVID-19. Overall study: Collection of acute and convalescent COVID-19 samples took place in the United States, Italy and Spain.

Under the authors' procedure: Amplifying reference gene primers gave estimates of nucleated cell counts. Measured with immunoSEQ multiplex PCR; TCRdb has only the in-frame clones, and not every one. For V, J and clone size, that table is used; D and trimming come from the DNA. The table has about 210,000 clones, about 87% seen once; the top ten hold about 2.3%. V gave up 5 bases and J gave up 3 bases; unmatched junction bases: 5. The CDR3 is 15 amino acids. Germline V gene sequence: CDR1 SNHLY, CDR2 FYNNEI. The sequence was obtained from a middle-aged woman with acute COVID-19. The chain has TRBV2 and TRBJ1-5, with TRBD1 matching 9 bases. The sample consisted of PBMCs or T cells enriched from blood (not recorded which). The DNA of the CDR3 is TGTGCCAGCAGTTCATGGACAGGGGACAATCAGCCCCAGCATTTT. As protein: CASSSWTGDNQPQHF.